Listed here is a single T cell receptor (beta chain). Its target is not known. The sample belongs to a study of T cells in narcolepsy. Study background: Healthy controls were enrolled alongside patients with narcolepsy type 1 or type 2.

TCRdb's copy holds only in-frame clones and misses some; the assay was immunoSEQ multiplex PCR. Of about 33,000 clones in the sample, 85% to 90% were seen once. General study results and limits: Some memory CD4+ repertoires had no autoreactive clone sequences. Same-patient CSF and blood CD4+ T cell clonotypes included HCRT-specific and TRIB2-specific autoreactive ones. Autoreactive clonotypes reportedly recurred in blood of same and different patients, not controls.

The CDR3 totals 15 residues. Trimming took 5 bases from V and 6 from J, leaving 17 bases between them. Germline V gene data show CDR1 as SGHTA and CDR2 as FQGNSA. The gene calls are TRBV7-2 and TRBJ1-5, with D perhaps matching TRBD1 (6 bases). This clonotype was obtained from a human donor with narcolepsy. Sequencing input: CD45RA- memory CD4+ T cells from PBMCs. Here the CDR3 reads CASSHYRERGQPQHF. CDR3 sequence (DNA): TGTGCCAGCAGCCACTACAGGGAACGGGGTCAGCCCCAGCATTTT.